This T cell receptor beta chain was observed in a study of blood T cell repertoires in COVID-19. Study context: COVID-19 samples from acute and convalescent phases originated in the United States, Italy and Spain. T cells, B-cell-depleted T cells, or PBMCs supplied cDNA or gDNA.

The germline CDR1 and CDR2 sequences are KGHSH and LQKENI. V lost 5 bases, J lost 2 bases, and 6 bases stayed unmatched. The CDR3 sequence is 15 residues long. Authors' methods: Scientists estimated how many nucleated cells there were by amplifying reference gene primers. Sequenced by immunoSEQ multiplex PCR; TCRdb stores in-frame clones only, minus some. V, J and clone size are taken as reported in that table, and D and trimming were inferred from the DNA itself. The sample holds approximately 61,000 clones, about 77% seen once. The sample comprised peripheral blood. The V call is TRBV18, the J call TRBJ2-5, with 9 bases that match TRBD1. This clonotype was sampled from a man aged 80 or over with active or convalescent COVID-19. The CDR3 loop is CASSSGTGWQETQYF. The CDR3 DNA reads TGTGCCAGCTCATCGGGGACAGGGTGGCAAGAGACCCAGTACTTC.